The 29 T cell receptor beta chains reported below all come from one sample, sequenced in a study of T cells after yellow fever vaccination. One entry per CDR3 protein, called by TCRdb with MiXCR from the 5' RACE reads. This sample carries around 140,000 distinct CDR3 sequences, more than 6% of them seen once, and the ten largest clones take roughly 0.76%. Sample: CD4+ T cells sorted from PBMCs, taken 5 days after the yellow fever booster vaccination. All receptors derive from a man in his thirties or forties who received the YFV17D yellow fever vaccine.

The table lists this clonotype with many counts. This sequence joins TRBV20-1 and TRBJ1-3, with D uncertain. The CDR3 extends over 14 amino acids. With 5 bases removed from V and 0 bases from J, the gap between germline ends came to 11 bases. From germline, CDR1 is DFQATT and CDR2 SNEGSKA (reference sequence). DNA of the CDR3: TGCAGTGCTTTAATTGTATCCTCTGGAAACACCATATATTTT. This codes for CSALIVSSGNTIYF.

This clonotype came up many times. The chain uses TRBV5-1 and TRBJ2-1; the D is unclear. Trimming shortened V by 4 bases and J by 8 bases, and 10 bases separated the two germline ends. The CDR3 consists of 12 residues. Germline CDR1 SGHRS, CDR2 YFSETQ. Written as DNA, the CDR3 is TGCGCCAGCAGCCATACTTCTGATGAGCAGTTCTTC. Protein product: CASSHTSDEQFF.

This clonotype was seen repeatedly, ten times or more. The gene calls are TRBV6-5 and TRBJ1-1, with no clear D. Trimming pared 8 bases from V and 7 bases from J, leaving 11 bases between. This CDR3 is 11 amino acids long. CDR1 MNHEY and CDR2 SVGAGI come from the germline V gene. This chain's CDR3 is CASGYPGEAFF. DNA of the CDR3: TGTGCCAGCGGGTACCCCGGTGAAGCTTTCTTT.

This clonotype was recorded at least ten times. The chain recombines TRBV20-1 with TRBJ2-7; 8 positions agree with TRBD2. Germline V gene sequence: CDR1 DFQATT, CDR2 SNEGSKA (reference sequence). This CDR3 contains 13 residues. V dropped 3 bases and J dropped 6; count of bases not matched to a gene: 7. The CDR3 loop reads CSASKPGLGEQYF. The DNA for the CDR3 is TGCAGTGCTAGTAAACCGGGACTAGGCGAGCAGTACTTC.

The CDR3 sequence is CSARQETNYGYTF. The CDR3 region has the DNA TGCAGTGCTCGACAGGAGACTAACTATGGCTACACCTTC. V gene TRBV20-1 combines with J gene TRBJ1-2; maybe TRBD1 (6 bases). This CDR3 region has 13 residues. Germline assignment: CDR1 DFQATT and CDR2 SNEGSKA (reference sequence). Between the trimmed V and J ends, which lost 5 bases and 0 bases, there was a span of 10 bases.

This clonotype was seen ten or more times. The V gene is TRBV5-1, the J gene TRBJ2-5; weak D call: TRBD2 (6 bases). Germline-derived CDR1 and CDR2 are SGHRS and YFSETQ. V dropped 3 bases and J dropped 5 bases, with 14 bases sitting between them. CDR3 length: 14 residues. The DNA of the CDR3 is TGCGCCAGCAGCTCTGCCGGGAGATCGGAGACCCAGTACTTC. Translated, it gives CASSSAGRSETQYF.

DNA for the CDR3: TGCGCCAGCAGCTGGGCAACAGGAACCTCTGGAAACACCATATATTTT. Amino acids: CASSWATGTSGNTIYF. The chain couples TRBV5-1 to TRBJ1-3, with D perhaps matching TRBD1 (5 bases). The germline CDR1 and CDR2 sequences are SGHRS and YFSETQ. The CDR3 is 16 amino acids. The V end lost 3 bases, the J end lost 0 bases, and 13 bases lay between the germline ends.

The CDR3 loop reads CASSPPVDGEQFF. The CDR3 coding sequence is TGTGCCAGCAGCCCACCGGTGGACGGTGAGCAGTTCTTC. V gene TRBV5-6 combines with J gene TRBJ2-1; D gene unclear. V was pared by 4 bases and J by 9 bases, with 14 bases between. Germline V gene lookup returns CDR1 SGHDT and CDR2 YYEEEE. CDR3 length equals 13 residues.

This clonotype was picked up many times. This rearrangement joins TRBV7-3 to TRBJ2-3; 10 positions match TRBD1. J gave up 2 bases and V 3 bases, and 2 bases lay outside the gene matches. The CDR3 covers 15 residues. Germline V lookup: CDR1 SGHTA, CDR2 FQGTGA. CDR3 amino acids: CASSFGTGVTDTQYF. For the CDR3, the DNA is TGTGCCAGCAGCTTCGGGACAGGGGTCACAGATACGCAGTATTTT.

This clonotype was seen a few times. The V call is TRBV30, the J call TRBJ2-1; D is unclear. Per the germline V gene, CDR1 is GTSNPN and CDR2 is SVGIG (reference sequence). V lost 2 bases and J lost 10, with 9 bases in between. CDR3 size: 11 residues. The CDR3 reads CAWSPDTEQFF. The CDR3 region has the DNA TGTGCCTGGAGTCCTGACACCGAGCAGTTCTTC.

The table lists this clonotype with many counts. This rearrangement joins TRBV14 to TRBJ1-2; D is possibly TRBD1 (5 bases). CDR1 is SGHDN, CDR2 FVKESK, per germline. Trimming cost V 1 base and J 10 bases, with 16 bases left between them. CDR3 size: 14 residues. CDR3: CASSQALGRDYYTF. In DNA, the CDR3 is TGTGCCAGCAGCCAAGCTTTGGGACGGGATTACTACACCTTC. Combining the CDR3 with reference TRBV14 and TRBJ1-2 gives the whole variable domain EAGVTQFPSHSVIEKGQTVTLRCDPISGHDNLYWYRRVMGKEIKFLLHFVKESKQDESGMPNNRFLAERTGGTYSTLKVQPAELEDSGVYFCASSQALGRDYYTFGSGTRLTVV.

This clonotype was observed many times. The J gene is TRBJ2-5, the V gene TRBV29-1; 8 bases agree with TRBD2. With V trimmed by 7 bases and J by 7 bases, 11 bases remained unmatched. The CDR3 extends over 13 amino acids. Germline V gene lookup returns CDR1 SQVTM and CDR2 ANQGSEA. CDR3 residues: CSADSGTGGTQYF. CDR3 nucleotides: TGCAGCGCCGATAGCGGGACGGGGGGGACCCAGTACTTC. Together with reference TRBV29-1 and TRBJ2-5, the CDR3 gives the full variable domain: SAVISQKPSRDICQRGTSLTIQCQVDSQVTMMFWYRQQPGQSLTLIATANQGSEATYESGFVIDKFPISRPNLTFSTLTVSNMSPEDSSIYLCSADSGTGGTQYFGPGTRLLVL.

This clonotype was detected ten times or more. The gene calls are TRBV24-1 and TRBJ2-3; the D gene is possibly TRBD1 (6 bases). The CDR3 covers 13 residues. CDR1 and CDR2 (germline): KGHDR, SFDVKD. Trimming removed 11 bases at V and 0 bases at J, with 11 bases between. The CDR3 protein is CAIGTSSTDTQYF. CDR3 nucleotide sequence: TGTGCCATCGGGACATCTAGCACAGATACGCAGTATTTT.

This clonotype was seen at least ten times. CDR3 in amino acids: CSAGGLAGANYEQYF. The DNA for the CDR3 is TGCAGCGCCGGCGGACTAGCGGGAGCCAACTACGAGCAGTACTTC. The genes are TRBV29-1 and TRBJ2-7, with 13 positions matching TRBD2. The V and J ends lost 7 bases and 3 bases, in that order; junction bases with no gene match: 9. CDR3 length: 15 residues. CDR1 and CDR2 from the germline V gene are SQVTM and ANQGSEA.

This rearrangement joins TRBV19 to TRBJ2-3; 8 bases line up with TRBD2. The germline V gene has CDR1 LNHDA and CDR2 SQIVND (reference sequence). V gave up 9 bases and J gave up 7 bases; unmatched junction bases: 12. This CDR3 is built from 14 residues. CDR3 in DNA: TGTGCCAGCGCCGGGACTAGTACTTTACATACGCAGTATTTT. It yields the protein CASAGTSTLHTQYF.

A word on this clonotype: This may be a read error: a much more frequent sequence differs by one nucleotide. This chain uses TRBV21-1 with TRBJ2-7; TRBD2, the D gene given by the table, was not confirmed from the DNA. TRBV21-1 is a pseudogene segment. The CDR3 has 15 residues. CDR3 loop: CASSWSGGASYEQYF. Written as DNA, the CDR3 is TGTGCCAGCTCGTGGAGCGGGGGAGCCTCCTACGAGCAGTACTTC.

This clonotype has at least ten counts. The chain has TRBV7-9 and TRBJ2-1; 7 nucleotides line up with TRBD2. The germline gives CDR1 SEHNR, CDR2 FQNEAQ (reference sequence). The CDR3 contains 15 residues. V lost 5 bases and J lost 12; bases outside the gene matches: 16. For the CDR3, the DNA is TGTGCCAGCAGCCAAAACGCGGGGGACTCCTGGGGGCAGTTCTTC. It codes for CASSQNAGDSWGQFF.

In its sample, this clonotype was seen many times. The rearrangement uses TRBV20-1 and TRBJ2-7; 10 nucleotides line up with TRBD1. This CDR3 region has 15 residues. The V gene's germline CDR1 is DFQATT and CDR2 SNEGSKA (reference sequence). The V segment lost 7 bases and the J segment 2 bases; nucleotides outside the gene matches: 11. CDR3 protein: CSVNYRDRGTYEQYF. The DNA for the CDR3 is TGCAGTGTTAACTACCGGGACAGGGGAACCTACGAGCAGTACTTC.

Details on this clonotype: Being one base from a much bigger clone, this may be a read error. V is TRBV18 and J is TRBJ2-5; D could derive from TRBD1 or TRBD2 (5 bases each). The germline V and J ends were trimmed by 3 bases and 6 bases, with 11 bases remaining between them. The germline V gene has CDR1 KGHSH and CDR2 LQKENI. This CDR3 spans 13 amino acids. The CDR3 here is CASSPGVFQTQYF. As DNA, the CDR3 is TGTGCCAGCTCACCGGGGGTCTTCCAGACCCAGTACTTC.

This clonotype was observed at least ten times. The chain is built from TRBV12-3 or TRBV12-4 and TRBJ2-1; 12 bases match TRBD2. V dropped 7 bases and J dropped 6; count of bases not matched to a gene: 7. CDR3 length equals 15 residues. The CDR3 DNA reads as TGTGCCAGCACCGCTAGCGGGAGGGCCTCCAATGAGCAGTTCTTC. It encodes CASTASGRASNEQFF.

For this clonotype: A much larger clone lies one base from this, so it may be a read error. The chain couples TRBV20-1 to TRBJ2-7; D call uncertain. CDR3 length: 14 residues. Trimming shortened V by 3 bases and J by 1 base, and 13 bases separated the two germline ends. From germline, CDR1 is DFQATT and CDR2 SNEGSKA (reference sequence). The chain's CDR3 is CSASDRAISYEQYF. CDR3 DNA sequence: TGCAGTGCTAGCGATCGGGCGATTTCCTACGAGCAGTACTTC.

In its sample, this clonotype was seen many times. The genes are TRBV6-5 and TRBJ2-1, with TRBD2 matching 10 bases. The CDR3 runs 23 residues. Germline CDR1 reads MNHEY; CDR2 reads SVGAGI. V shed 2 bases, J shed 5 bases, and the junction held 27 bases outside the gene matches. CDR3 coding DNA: TGTGCCAGCAGTTACGATCTAGCGGGAGCCAAAAGAGCCAATAAATCTACGAACAATGAGCAGTTCTTC. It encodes CASSYDLAGAKRANKSTNNEQFF.

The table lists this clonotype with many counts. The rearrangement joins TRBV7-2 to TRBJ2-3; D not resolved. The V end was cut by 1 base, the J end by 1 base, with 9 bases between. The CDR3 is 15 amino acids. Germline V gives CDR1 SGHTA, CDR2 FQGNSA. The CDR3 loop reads CASSLGLGGTDTQYF. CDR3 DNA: TGTGCCAGCAGCTTAGGTCTTGGGGGCACAGATACGCAGTATTTT.

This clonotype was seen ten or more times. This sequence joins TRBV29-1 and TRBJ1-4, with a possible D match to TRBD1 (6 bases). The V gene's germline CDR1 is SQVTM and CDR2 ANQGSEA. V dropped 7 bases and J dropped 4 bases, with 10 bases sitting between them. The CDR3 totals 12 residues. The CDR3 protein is CSAGTLNEKLFF. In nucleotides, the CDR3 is TGCAGCGCCGGGACACTTAATGAAAAACTGTTTTTT. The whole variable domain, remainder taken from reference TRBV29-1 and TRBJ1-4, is SAVISQKPSRDICQRGTSLTIQCQVDSQVTMMFWYRQQPGQSLTLIATANQGSEATYESGFVIDKFPISRPNLTFSTLTVSNMSPEDSSIYLCSAGTLNEKLFFGSGTQLSVL.

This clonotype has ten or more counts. The CDR3 region is CASSLDVYTQYF. DNA for the CDR3: TGCGCCAGCAGCTTAGACGTATATACGCAGTATTTT. The chain has TRBV5-1 and TRBJ2-3; D remains unclear. CDR1 and CDR2 from the germline V gene are SGHRS and YFSETQ. Trimming pared 2 bases from V and 7 bases from J, leaving 8 bases between. The CDR3 spans 12 residues. Combining the CDR3 with reference TRBV5-1 and TRBJ2-3 gives the whole variable domain KAGVTQTPRYLIKTRGQQVTLSCSPISGHRSVSWYQQTPGQGLQFLFEYFSETQRNKGNFPGRFSGRQFSNSRSEMNVSTLELGDSALYLCASSLDVYTQYFGPGTRLTVL.

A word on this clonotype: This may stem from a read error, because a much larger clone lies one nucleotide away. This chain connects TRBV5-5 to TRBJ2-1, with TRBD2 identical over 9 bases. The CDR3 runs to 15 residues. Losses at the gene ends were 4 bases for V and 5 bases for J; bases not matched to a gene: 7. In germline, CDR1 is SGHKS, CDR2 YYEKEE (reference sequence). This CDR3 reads CASSPVAGGNNEQFF. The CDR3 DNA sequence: TGTGCCAGCAGCCCCGTGGCGGGAGGGAACAATGAGCAGTTCTTC.

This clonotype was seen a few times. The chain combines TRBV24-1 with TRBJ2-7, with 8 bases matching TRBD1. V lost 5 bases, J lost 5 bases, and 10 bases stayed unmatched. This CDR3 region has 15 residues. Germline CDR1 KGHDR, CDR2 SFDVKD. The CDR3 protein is CATSGGGQGIHEQYF. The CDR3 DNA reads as TGTGCCACCAGTGGGGGCGGACAGGGCATCCACGAGCAGTACTTC.

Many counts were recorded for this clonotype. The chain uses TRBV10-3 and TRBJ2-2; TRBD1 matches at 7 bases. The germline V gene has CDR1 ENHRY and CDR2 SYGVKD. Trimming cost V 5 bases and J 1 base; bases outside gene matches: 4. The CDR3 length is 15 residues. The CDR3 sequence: CAISPRQGNTGELFF. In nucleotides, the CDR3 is TGTGCCATCAGTCCTCGACAGGGGAACACCGGGGAGCTGTTTTTT.

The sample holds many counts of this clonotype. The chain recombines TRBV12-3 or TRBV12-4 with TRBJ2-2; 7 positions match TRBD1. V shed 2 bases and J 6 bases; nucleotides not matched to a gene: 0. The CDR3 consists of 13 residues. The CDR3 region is CASSLQGAGELFF. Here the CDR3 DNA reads TGTGCCAGCAGTTTACAGGGGGCCGGGGAGCTGTTTTTT.